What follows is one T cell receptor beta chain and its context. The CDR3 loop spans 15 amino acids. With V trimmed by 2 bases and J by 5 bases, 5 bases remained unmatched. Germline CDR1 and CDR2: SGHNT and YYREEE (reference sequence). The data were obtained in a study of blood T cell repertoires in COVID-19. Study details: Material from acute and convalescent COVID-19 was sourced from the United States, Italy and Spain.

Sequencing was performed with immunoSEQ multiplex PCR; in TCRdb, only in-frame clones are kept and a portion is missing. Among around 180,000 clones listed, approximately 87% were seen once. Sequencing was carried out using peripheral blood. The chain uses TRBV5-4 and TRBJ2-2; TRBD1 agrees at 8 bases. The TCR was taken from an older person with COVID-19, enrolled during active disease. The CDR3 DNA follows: TGTGCCAGCAGCTTCGGGACAGGCAGTACCGGGGAGCTGTTTTTT. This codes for CASSFGTGSTGELFF.